This entry describes one T cell receptor (beta chain). What it recognizes is unknown. Trimming removed 10 bases from V and 3 bases from J, with 12 bases in between. This CDR3 has 12 amino acids. Germline V lookup: CDR1 MDHEN, CDR2 SYDVKM. The data originate from a study of T cells in tuberculosis. At the level of the study: CD1B tetramers identified T cells specific for mycobacterial lipid GMM. Regarding the study as a whole: GEM motif frequencies gave about 70% accuracy; the GMM repertoire gave roughly 90%.

The data were produced by immunoSEQ multiplex PCR, yet TCRdb's version contains in-frame clones alone and is incomplete. The table shows roughly 34,000 clones, with less than 95% occurring only once. The rearrangement uses TRBV28 and TRBJ1-2; unclear D gene. The source material was PBMCs. This sequence originates from a donor between 10 and 35 years old with latent tuberculosis or without tuberculosis infection. Some clones in this sample may be carry-over from other donors' samples. In DNA, the CDR3 is TGTGCCACCAAAAACACGTACTATGGCTACACCTTC. Translation gives CATKNTYYGYTF.